The clone carrying this T cell receptor (beta chain) was counted many times. V shed 5 bases and J 6 bases; nucleotides not matched to a gene: 2. Per the germline V gene, CDR1 is SGHRS and CDR2 is YFSETQ. The CDR3 extends over 13 amino acids. These data come from a study of T-cell reconstitution after alpha-beta-depleted transplantation in children. Preparation of the TCRbeta library was carried out with unique molecular identifiers. MiXCR, run by TCRdb on the PCR reads, gives a single entry per CDR3 protein. The data show about half a million distinct CDR3 sequences, under 15% seen once. This chain links TRBV5-1 with TRBJ1-6; 7 bases are a match to TRBD1. The sequencing used PBMCs from the stem cell graft donor, collected from the stem cell graft. The clonotype was recovered from a human donor who donated a stem cell graft to a child with combined immunodeficiency. The CDR3, as DNA: TGCGCCAGCAGTAGGGACAGTAATTCACCCCTCCACTTT. Translated: CASSRDSNSPLHF.